This TCR beta chain stems from a study of T cell repertoires in cytomegalovirus infection. The CDR3 runs 12 residues. Trimming stripped 6 bases from V and 2 bases from J, with 11 bases between. Germline V gene data show CDR1 as DFQATT and CDR2 as SNEGSKA (reference sequence). TCRdb passed the reads through MiXCR, listing each CDR3 protein once. The sample shows over 100,000 distinct CDR3 sequences, around 31% of them seen only once. This clonotype has only one observation. The antigen is unknown. The sequence derives from a human donor in good health (CMV status not recorded). Some clones in this sample may be carry-over from other donors' samples. The chain uses TRBV20-1 and TRBJ2-7, with TRBD2 as a possible D gene (5 bases). The specimen comprised CD8+ T cells from cultured PBMCs, sampled from culture after CMV antigen stimulation. The CDR3 DNA sequence: TGCAGTGCGCCGACGGGAACCTACGAGCAGTACTTC. Protein product: CSAPTGTYEQYF.